A single sample is the source of the 26 T cell receptor beta chains below, sequenced in a study of blood T cell repertoires in COVID-19. TCRdb keeps only in-frame clones here, not all; method: immunoSEQ multiplex PCR. Of 150,000 to 200,000 clones listed, about 88% are singletons. Sequenced sample: peripheral blood. The receptors were sampled from a man aged 18 to 30 with acute or convalescent COVID-19.

This clone appeared once. The gene calls are TRBV19 and TRBJ2-4; D gene uncertain. The germline CDR1 and CDR2 sequences are LNHDA and SQIVND (reference sequence). The V end was cut by 3 bases, the J end by 7 bases, with 10 bases between. This CDR3 spans 13 amino acids. CDR3 sequence reads: CASSMVSSNIQYF. The CDR3 region has the DNA TGTGCCAGTAGTATGGTCAGTTCCAACATTCAGTACTTC.

On this clone: The same CDR3 also results from other DNA sequences found in this sample. This rearrangement joins TRBV18 to TRBJ1-1; D ambiguous. CDR1 is KGHSH, CDR2 LQKENI, per germline. Trimming removed 3 bases at V and 0 bases at J, with 5 bases between. There are 13 residues in the CDR3. The CDR3 is CASSPSVNTEAFF. The DNA of the CDR3 is TGTGCCAGCTCACCTTCGGTGAACACTGAAGCTTTCTTT.

V gene TRBV7-9 combines with J gene TRBJ1-5; D might be TRBD1 (5 bases). Trimming took 1 base from V and 9 from J, leaving 22 bases between them. This CDR3 comprises 17 residues. Germline V gives CDR1 SEHNR, CDR2 FQNEAQ (reference sequence). This CDR3 is CASSLGGPGGDLRPQHF. DNA for the CDR3: TGTGCCAGCAGCTTAGGGGGTCCAGGAGGGGATCTCCGGCCCCAGCATTTT.

V and J are TRBV5-1 and TRBJ1-2, with D hard to call. This CDR3 has 14 amino acids. The V gene lost 4 bases and the J gene lost 4 bases, with 14 bases spanning the gap. Looked up from germline, CDR1 is SGHRS and CDR2 is YFSETQ. In nucleotides, the CDR3 is TGCGCCAGCAGCCCCCAAGACGGAGCCTATGGCTACACCTTC. Protein product: CASSPQDGAYGYTF.

The chain links TRBV25-1 to TRBJ1-2; D is unclear. V was cut by 7 bases and J by 4 bases, with 10 bases left in between. The germline gives CDR1 MGHDK, CDR2 SYGVNS. The CDR3 is 12 amino acids. The CDR3 coding sequence is TGTGCCAGCACTCGACATCCCTATGGCTACACCTTC. Amino acid sequence: CASTRHPYGYTF.

With respect to this clone: Other DNA sequences in this sample translate to the same CDR3. This chain joins TRBV10-1 and TRBJ1-2, with D perhaps matching TRBD1 (5 bases). The V gene lost 0 bases and the J gene lost 3 bases, with 5 bases spanning the gap. Germline values: CDR1 WNHNN, CDR2 SYGVQD (reference sequence). CDR3 length equals 13 residues. The chain's CDR3 is CASSESGDYGYTF. The CDR3 nucleotides read TGCGCCAGCAGTGAGTCAGGGGACTATGGCTACACCTTC.

The J gene is TRBJ1-2, the V gene TRBV7-2; TRBD1 aligns across 7 bases. The CDR3 runs 17 residues. The germline V gene has CDR1 SGHTA and CDR2 FQGNSA. The V and J ends lost 4 bases and 0 bases, in that order; junction bases with no gene match: 11. CDR3 loop: CASSSPGTASSNYGYTF. CDR3 in DNA: TGTGCCAGCAGCTCCCCCGGGACAGCCTCTTCTAACTATGGCTACACCTTC.

The chain joins TRBV7-9 to TRBJ1-2; D possibly corresponds to TRBD1 (6 bases). CDR3 length: 14 amino acids. Germline CDR1 reads SEHNR; CDR2 reads FQNEAQ (reference sequence). V was cut by 1 base and J by 0 bases, with 6 bases left in between. This CDR3 reads CASSLGQANYGYTF. CDR3 nucleotides: TGTGCCAGCAGCTTAGGACAGGCTAACTATGGCTACACCTTC.

V is TRBV28 and J is TRBJ1-1, with 7 bases aligning to TRBD1. CDR1 and CDR2 (germline): MDHEN, SYDVKM. V lost 2 bases and J lost 4; bases outside the gene matches: 4. This CDR3 is 14 amino acids long. This CDR3 reads CASSLPQGGTEAFF. For the CDR3, the DNA is TGTGCCAGCAGTTTACCTCAGGGGGGCACTGAAGCTTTCTTT.

CDR3 DNA sequence: TGTGCCAGTAGTCCAACAGGGGGCGTCTACGAGCAGTACTTC. This codes for CASSPTGGVYEQYF. V is TRBV19 and J is TRBJ2-7, with 9 bases identical to TRBD1. The V gene end was trimmed by 5 bases and the J gene end by 3 bases; junction bases not matched to a gene: 5. The CDR3 runs to 14 residues. CDR1 and CDR2 (germline): LNHDA, SQIVND (reference sequence).

This clone was seen more than once but under ten times. This rearrangement joins TRBV2 to TRBJ1-2; 10 nucleotides match TRBD1. Per germline, CDR1 SNHLY and CDR2 FYNNEI. The CDR3 runs to 15 residues. Unmatched junction bases numbered 7, after V lost 5 bases and J lost 4 bases. CDR3 sequence: CASSFKRTGGYGYTF. DNA of the CDR3: TGTGCCAGCAGTTTCAAACGGACAGGGGGCTATGGCTACACCTTC.

This clone was seen more than once but under ten times. The chain uses TRBV27 and TRBJ2-3, with 8 nucleotides matching TRBD1. Germline CDR1 and CDR2: MNHEY and SMNVEV (reference sequence). This CDR3 region has 17 residues. V shed 1 base and J 6 bases; nucleotides not matched to a gene: 12. CDR3 nucleotides: TGTGCCAGCAGTTTATGGTCCCAGGGGGCTATTTCGGATACGCAGTATTTT. Residues: CASSLWSQGAISDTQYF.

CDR3 nucleotides: TGTGCCACCAGTGACCTGGCCCCGGCAGGGGCCATCAGTGAGCAGTTCTTC. It specifies CATSDLAPAGAISEQFF. This chain links TRBV24-1 with TRBJ2-1; TRBD1 is a possible D gene (6 bases). Germline-derived CDR1 and CDR2 are KGHDR and SFDVKD. The CDR3 extends over 17 amino acids. With 4 bases removed from V and 9 bases from J, the gap between germline ends came to 24 bases.

A note on this clone: Since a much larger clone is just one base distant, this may be a read error. This specimen includes other DNA sequences encoding the same CDR3. This CDR3 is CASRGQGDQPQHF. CDR3 nucleotide sequence: TGTGCCAGCAGGGGACAGGGGGATCAGCCCCAGCATTTT. The chain recombines TRBV12-3 or TRBV12-4 with TRBJ1-5; 11 bases map to TRBD1. The CDR3 totals 13 residues. V shed 6 bases and J 5 bases; nucleotides not matched to a gene: 0.

CDR3 residues: CASSPRQGEETQYF. CDR3 bases: TGTGCCAGCTCACCCCGACAGGGCGAGGAGACCCAGTACTTC. V and J are TRBV18 and TRBJ2-5; 7 bases fit TRBD1. Per germline, CDR1 KGHSH and CDR2 LQKENI. The CDR3 has 14 amino acids. J lost 5 bases, V lost 3 bases, and 6 bases had no gene match.

This clone was seen a single time. The rearrangement joins TRBV18 to TRBJ1-5; possibly TRBD1 for D (5 bases). Germline CDR1 is KGHSH and CDR2 is LQKENI. The length of the CDR3 is 17 residues. Trimming stripped 1 base from V and 3 bases from J, with 16 bases between. CDR3 nucleotides: TGTGCCAGCTCACCACGAGTTTTACAGGCGGACAATCAGCCCCAGCATTTT. Protein sequence: CASSPRVLQADNQPQHF.

The CDR3, as DNA: TGTGCCAGCAGTTTGGTGGCAGGTGGGGGGAATGAAAAACTGTTTTTT. This gives the protein CASSLVAGGGNEKLFF. The rearrangement joins TRBV28 to TRBJ1-4; weak D call: TRBD1 (5 bases). Trimming cost V 3 bases and J 5 bases, with 16 bases left between them. Looked up from germline, CDR1 is MDHEN and CDR2 is SYDVKM. The length of the CDR3 is 16 residues.

This clone has only a few counts. J is TRBJ1-3 and V is TRBV6-1; TRBD1 is a possible D gene (5 bases). CDR3 length: 16 amino acids. Germline lookup yields CDR1 MNHNS and CDR2 SASEGT. V was trimmed by 1 base and J by 3 bases, leaving 13 bases between them. CDR3 coding DNA: TGTGCCAGCAGTGAAGGAGCATGGGGCAGTGGAAACACCATATATTTT. It yields the protein CASSEGAWGSGNTIYF.

This rearrangement joins TRBV7-9 to TRBJ2-3, with TRBD2 matching 10 bases. The germline gives CDR1 SEHNR, CDR2 FQNEAQ (reference sequence). After removal of 4 bases from V and 6 bases from J, the junction contained 10 bases not matched to a gene. CDR3 length: 16 amino acids. CDR3 sequence (DNA): TGTGCCAGCAGCTCCCTAGCGGGGGCCCCGAGGGATACGCAGTATTTT. Amino acids: CASSSLAGAPRDTQYF.

The chain carries TRBV11-1 and TRBJ2-3, with TRBD1 matching 7 bases. J gave up 2 bases and V 7 bases, and 6 bases lay outside the gene matches. Germline V lookup: CDR1 SGHAT, CDR2 FQDESV (reference sequence). The CDR3 spans 14 residues. For the CDR3, the DNA is TGTGCCAGCATCGGGACAGAACACACAGATACGCAGTATTTT. This gives the protein CASIGTEHTDTQYF.

The chain carries TRBV29-1 and TRBJ1-1; TRBD1 might be the D (6 bases). The V and J ends lost 6 bases and 1 base respectively, with 12 bases between them. The CDR3 is made up of 13 amino acids. Germline V gene sequence: CDR1 SQVTM, CDR2 ANQGSEA. The CDR3 sequence is CSVTSGQNTEAFF. In DNA form, the CDR3 reads TGCAGCGTCACTTCGGGACAGAACACTGAAGCTTTCTTT. The entire variable domain, with the rest obtained from reference TRBV29-1 and TRBJ1-1, is as follows: SAVISQKPSRDICQRGTSLTIQCQVDSQVTMMFWYRQQPGQSLTLIATANQGSEATYESGFVIDKFPISRPNLTFSTLTVSNMSPEDSSIYLCSVTSGQNTEAFFGQGTRLTVV.

The chain couples TRBV7-3 to TRBJ1-2, with D hard to call. This CDR3 region has 13 residues. The V gene's germline CDR1 is SGHTA and CDR2 FQGTGA. Trimming took off 5 bases at V and 4 bases at J, with 11 bases between the two ends. The CDR3 DNA is TGTGCCAGCAGCGTAGCTAGGTTCTATGGCTACACCTTC. Residues: CASSVARFYGYTF.

V usage is TRBV27 and J usage is TRBJ1-2, with 7 bases matching TRBD1. Per germline, CDR1 MNHEY and CDR2 SMNVEV (reference sequence). CDR3 size: 13 residues. The trim removed 5 bases at V and 8 bases at J, leaving 8 bases unmatched. The CDR3 DNA follows: TGTGCCAGCAGTCGCCGGGACAGTCAAGGCTACACCTTC. Encoded protein: CASSRRDSQGYTF.

The rearrangement uses TRBV4-1 and TRBJ2-3; TRBD2 aligns across 8 bases. The ends lost 4 bases at V and 2 bases at J; junction bases unmatched: 2. Germline assignment: CDR1 MGHRA and CDR2 YSYEKL. The CDR3 spans 14 residues. The CDR3 coding sequence is TGCGCCAGCAGCCCAGCGGGGGACACAGATACGCAGTATTTT. Translating it yields CASSPAGDTDTQYF.

The chain is built from TRBV5-5 and TRBJ2-3; TRBD1 is a possible D gene (6 bases). CDR1 and CDR2 (germline): SGHKS, YYEKEE (reference sequence). V lost 3 bases and J lost 2, with 10 bases in between. The CDR3 spans 14 residues. DNA for the CDR3: TGTGCCAGCAGCTCAGGGGTTCCCACAGATACGCAGTATTTT. Encoded protein: CASSSGVPTDTQYF.

CDR3 amino acids: CASSGTGGAGELFF. In DNA form, the CDR3 reads TGTGCCAGTAGCGGGACAGGCGGGGCCGGGGAGCTGTTTTTT. The gene calls are TRBV19 and TRBJ2-2; TRBD1 agrees at 8 bases. The CDR3 is 14 residues long. Losses at the gene ends were 6 bases for V and 6 bases for J; bases not matched to a gene: 6. From germline, CDR1 is LNHDA and CDR2 SQIVND (reference sequence).